What follows are 3 T cell receptor beta chains derived from one specimen sequenced in a study of blood T cell repertoires in COVID-19. Measured with immunoSEQ multiplex PCR; TCRdb has only the in-frame clones, and not every one. This table holds over 70,000 clones, 86% found once. Input material: peripheral blood. These receptors were collected from a human donor in a cohort sampled during active COVID-19.

The rearrangement links TRBV19 to TRBJ1-1, with 8 bases that match TRBD1. CDR1 LNHDA and CDR2 SQIVND come from the germline V gene (reference sequence). This CDR3 spans 15 amino acids. The V segment lost 2 bases and the J segment 10 bases; nucleotides outside the gene matches: 12. The CDR3 is CASSIRTGSGSGAFF. The CDR3, as DNA: TGTGCCAGTAGTATACGGACAGGGTCAGGCTCTGGAGCTTTCTTT.

Remarks on this clone: Sequence at one end of the junction differs from germline and may be a read error. This same CDR3 is encoded by further DNA sequences in the sample. The chain recombines TRBV5-4 with TRBJ1-5, with D maybe TRBD1 (5 bases). The CDR3 is 14 amino acids. Germline V gene lookup returns CDR1 SGHNT and CDR2 YYREEE (reference sequence). The CDR3 loop is CASSVQGSNQPQHF. The CDR3 DNA is TGTGCCAGCAGCGTCCAGGGTTCCAATCAGCCTCAGCATTTT.

The CDR3 nucleotides are TGTGCCAGTAGTAGCGGGCTGGTATCTGGGGAGCAGTACTTC. Translated: CASSSGLVSGEQYF. This chain joins TRBV19 and TRBJ2-7, with D possibly matching TRBD2 (5 bases). This CDR3 comprises 14 residues. V lost 4 bases and J 7 bases, leaving 17 bases between the germline ends. CDR1 and CDR2 from the germline V gene are LNHDA and SQIVND (reference sequence).